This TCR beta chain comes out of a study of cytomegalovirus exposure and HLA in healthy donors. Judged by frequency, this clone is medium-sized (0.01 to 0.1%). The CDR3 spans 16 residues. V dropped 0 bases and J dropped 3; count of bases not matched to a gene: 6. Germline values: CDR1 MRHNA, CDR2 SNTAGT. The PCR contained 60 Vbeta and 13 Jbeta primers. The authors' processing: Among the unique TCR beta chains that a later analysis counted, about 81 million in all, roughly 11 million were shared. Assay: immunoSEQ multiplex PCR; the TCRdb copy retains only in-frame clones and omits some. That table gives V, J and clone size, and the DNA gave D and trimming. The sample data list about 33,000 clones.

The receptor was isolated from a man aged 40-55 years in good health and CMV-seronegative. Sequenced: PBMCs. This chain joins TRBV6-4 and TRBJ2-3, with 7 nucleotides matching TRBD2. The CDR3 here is CASSDSGGSLTDTQYF. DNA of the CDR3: TGTGCCAGCAGTGACTCTGGCGGGAGCCTTACAGATACGCAGTATTTT.